This is a list of T cell receptor beta chains from one sample in a study of T cell responses to AZD1222 COVID-19 vaccine. Sequencing used immunoSEQ multiplex PCR; TCRdb keeps in-frame clones, though not all of them. The sample carries 95,000 to 150,000 clones, 85% to 90% recorded once. The input for sequencing was peripheral blood, taken on day 0 of AZD1222 vaccination. Source of these receptors: an adult in good health. CDR3s leave out the opening cysteine and the closing phenylalanine or tryptophan. Part of the rows lack a size; the others show once, few, many or a class for expanded clones.

>TRBV6-5|.
ASSETVGDTQY
>TRBV5-1|.
ASFLRPSGGVGTEAF
>TRBV11-2|.
ASSPGLAGVVGEQF
>TRBV21-1|once
ASSKVGIGNSPLH
>TRBV3-1/TRBV3-2|.
ASSSGTAGTGELF
>TRBV28|.
ASSSRGGNEKLF
>TRBV4-1|few
ASSQDRSTDTQY
>TRBV2|.
ASSSRRDYGYT
>TRBV7-9|once
ASSYGQSSYEQY
>TRBV19|.
ASSDRGSYGYT
>TRBV20-1|.
SASIAGGTSDTQY
>TRBV28|.
ASSLTLNTGELF
>TRBV7-9|few
ASSLAPDQETQY
>TRBV19|.
ASQDSNQPQH
>TRBV4-3|.
ASSQVAGGRDEQF
>TRBV10-2|.
ASSESRRRDGYT
>TRBV28|.
ASSLPSGYTYEQY
>TRBV28|.
ASSWDRGRGYEETQY
>TRBV19|.
ASSIRGALVGTPTIDEQF
>TRBV6-2/TRBV6-3|few
ASSRPRDSQPQH
>TRBV5-1|once
ASSLAVDYGYT
>TRBV28|.
ASSLSQRPQH
>TRBV24-1|.
ATSVGNEQF
>TRBV7-9|few
ASSPLAESYEQY
>TRBV5-1|.
ASSLRTAELELF
>TRBV19|once
ASSATPGNTIY
>TRBV7-8|.
ASSRRGRWEQF